This T cell receptor (beta chain) is from a study of T cells in Graves' hyperthyroidism and ophthalmopathy. Study-level findings and limits: Stable hyperthyroidism was told apart from ophthalmopathy by a model built on 13 V-J features. Most thyroid-expanded clonotypes above 0.001 were also found in blood.

This clonotype was found many times. Its specificity is unknown. V dropped 3 bases and J dropped 3 bases, with 10 bases sitting between them. CDR1 is SGHRS and CDR2 is YFSETQ in the germline V gene. The CDR3 consists of 13 residues. TCR beta CDR3 sequences were amplified from RNA transcripts. A set of HTBI primers served as the primers for a first-round RT-PCR of the TCR CDR3. In TCRdb, the multiplex PCR reads were re-called with MiXCR into one record per CDR3 protein. The repertoire holds approximately 300,000 distinct CDR3 sequences, with around 17% as singletons. Calling Graves' hyperthyroidism stable meant ophthalmopathy did not progress within 18 months. The authors obtained PBMCs from 9 to 10 ml of fresh peripheral blood.

Sequencing was done on a sample of blood. The chain combines TRBV5-1 with TRBJ2-7; tentative D call: TRBD2 (6 bases). This TCR came from a man aged 25-45 years with Graves' hyperthyroidism. Here the CDR3 reads CASSWDSVYEQYF. CDR3 in DNA: TGCGCCAGCAGCTGGGACTCGGTCTACGAGCAGTACTTC.